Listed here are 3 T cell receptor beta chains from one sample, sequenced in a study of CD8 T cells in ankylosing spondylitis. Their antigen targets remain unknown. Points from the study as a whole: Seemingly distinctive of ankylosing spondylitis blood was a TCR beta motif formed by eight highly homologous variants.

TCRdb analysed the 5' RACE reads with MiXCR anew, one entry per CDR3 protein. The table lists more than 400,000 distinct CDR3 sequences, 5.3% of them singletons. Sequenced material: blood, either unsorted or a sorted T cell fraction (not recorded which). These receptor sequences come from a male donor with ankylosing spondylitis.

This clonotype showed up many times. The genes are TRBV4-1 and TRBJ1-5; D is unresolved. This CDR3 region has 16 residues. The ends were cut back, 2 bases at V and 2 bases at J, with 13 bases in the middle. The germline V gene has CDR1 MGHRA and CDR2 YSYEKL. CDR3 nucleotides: TGCGCCAGCAGCCAAACAGAACTACGGGGCAATCAGCCCCAGCATTTT. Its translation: CASSQTELRGNQPQHF.

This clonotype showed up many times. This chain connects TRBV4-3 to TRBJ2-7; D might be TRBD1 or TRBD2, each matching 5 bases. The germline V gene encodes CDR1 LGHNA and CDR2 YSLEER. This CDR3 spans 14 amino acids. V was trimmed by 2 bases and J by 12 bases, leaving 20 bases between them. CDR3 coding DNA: TGCGCCAGCAGCCAAAATAGGGACCTAAAAATCCGGTACTTC. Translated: CASSQNRDLKIRYF.

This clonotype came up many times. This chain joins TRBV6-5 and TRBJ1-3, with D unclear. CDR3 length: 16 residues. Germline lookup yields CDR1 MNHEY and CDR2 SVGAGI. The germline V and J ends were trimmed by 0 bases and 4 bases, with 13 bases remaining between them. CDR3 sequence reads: CASSYSIEPAGNTIYF. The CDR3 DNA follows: TGTGCCAGCAGTTACTCGATCGAGCCAGCCGGAAACACCATATATTTT.